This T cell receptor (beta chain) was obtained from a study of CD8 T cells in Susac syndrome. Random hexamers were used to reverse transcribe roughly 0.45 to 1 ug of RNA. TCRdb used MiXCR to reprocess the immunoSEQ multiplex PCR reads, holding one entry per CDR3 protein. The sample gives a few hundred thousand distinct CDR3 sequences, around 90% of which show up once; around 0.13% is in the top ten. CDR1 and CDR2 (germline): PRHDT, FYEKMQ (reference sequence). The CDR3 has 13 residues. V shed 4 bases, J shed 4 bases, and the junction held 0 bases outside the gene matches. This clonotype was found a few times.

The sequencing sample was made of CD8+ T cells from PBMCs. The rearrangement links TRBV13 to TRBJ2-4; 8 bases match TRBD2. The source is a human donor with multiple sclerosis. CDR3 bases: TGTGCCAGCAGCTCGGGGGGGAAAAACATTCAGTACTTC. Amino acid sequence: CASSSGGKNIQYF. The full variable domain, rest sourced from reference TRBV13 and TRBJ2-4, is AAGVIQSPRHLIKEKRETATLKCYPIPRHDTVYWYQQGPGQDPQFLISFYEKMQSDKGSIPDRFSAQQFSDYHSELNMSSLELGDSALYFCASSSGGKNIQYFGAGTRLSVL.